Listed below are T cell receptor beta chains from one sample, sequenced in a study of blood T cells in healthy people across ages. TCRdb reanalysed the 5' RACE reads using MiXCR and keeps one entry per CDR3 protein. In the table there are 550,000 to 650,000 distinct CDR3 sequences, 25% to 35% of which are singletons. This sample was also put to use in a study of T cells of mothers and their children.

Material for sequencing was blood. The receptors come from a boy between 2 and 10 years old in good health. Each CDR3 is given with its conserved first and last residue. D genes are given only for firm matches. The listing skips clone size in some rows; elsewhere it reads once, few, many or a size class.

J,size,D,V,CDR3,DNA
TRBJ1-1,-,-,TRBV27,CASSLSADWTEAFF,TGTGCCAGCAGTTTATCAGCCGACTGGACTGAAGCTTTCTTT
TRBJ2-1,-,TRBD2,TRBV11-2,CASSFGLADNEQFF,TGTGCCAGCAGCTTCGGACTAGCGGACAATGAGCAGTTCTTC
TRBJ1-2,-,-,TRBV5-1,CASSRGEGVDGYTF,TGCGCCAGCAGCCGAGGGGAGGGAGTGGACGGCTACACCTTC
TRBJ2-1,-,TRBD2,TRBV20-1,CSAIAGHSSYNEQFF,TGCAGTGCTATAGCGGGCCACAGCTCCTACAATGAGCAGTTCTTC
TRBJ1-6,few,-,TRBV6-1,CASRRQWDSPLHF,TGTGCCAGCAGACGACAATGGGATTCACCCCTCCACTTT
TRBJ2-3,few,TRBD2,TRBV7-2,CASSLPPGLASDTQYF,TGTGCCAGCAGCCTCCCTCCGGGACTAGCCTCAGATACGCAGTATTTT
TRBJ1-4,-,-,TRBV6-5,CASSYSGGNEKLFF,TGTGCCAGCAGTTACTCGGGCGGTAATGAAAAACTGTTTTTT
TRBJ2-3,-,-,TRBV6-2/TRBV6-3,CASSWGKDTQYF,TGTGCCAGCAGTTGGGGGAAAGATACGCAGTATTTT
TRBJ2-7,few,-,TRBV5-4,CASSSGHGEYEQYF,TGTGCCAGCAGCTCCGGCCATGGGGAATACGAGCAGTACTTC
TRBJ2-3,few,TRBD1,TRBV15,CATSRKTGGLTDTQYF,TGTGCCACCAGCAGGAAGACAGGGGGCCTCACAGATACGCAGTATTTT
TRBJ1-1,few,TRBD1,TRBV13,CASSQSGGGLNTEAFF,TGTGCCAGCAGCCAATCAGGGGGAGGCCTGAACACTGAAGCTTTCTTT
TRBJ2-1,-,-,TRBV6-2/TRBV6-3,CASSYSRAGTNEQFF,TGTGCCAGCAGTTACTCTCGTGCCGGGACGAATGAGCAGTTCTTC
TRBJ2-7,-,TRBD1,TRBV27,CASSLIGGTGFYEQYF,TGTGCCAGCAGTTTAATTGGTGGGACAGGGTTCTACGAGCAGTACTTC
TRBJ2-2,-,-,TRBV7-9,CASSAVGAAGTGELFF,TGTGCCAGCAGCGCCGTAGGAGCGGCTGGCACCGGGGAGCTGTTTTTT
TRBJ2-7,few,TRBD1,TRBV6-2/TRBV6-3,CASSYTGTGPYEQYF,TGTGCCAGCAGTTACACCGGGACAGGGCCCTACGAGCAGTACTTC
TRBJ2-7,few,TRBD1,TRBV12-3/TRBV12-4,CASRGTGSSYEQYF,TGTGCCAGCAGGGGGACAGGGTCGTCCTACGAGCAGTACTTC
TRBJ1-6,-,-,TRBV6-2/TRBV6-3,CASSYSVVRRPSNSPLHF,TGTGCCAGCAGTTACTCGGTCGTACGGCGACCTAGTAATTCACCCCTCCACTTT
TRBJ2-7,-,-,TRBV28,CASSLSYRAYSYEQYF,TGTGCCAGCAGTTTATCATACAGGGCTTACTCCTACGAGCAGTACTTC
TRBJ1-5,-,TRBD1,TRBV5-6,CASSWGSGTDSNQPQHF,TGTGCCAGCAGCTGGGGTTCAGGGACAGATAGCAATCAGCCCCAGCATTTT
TRBJ2-7,-,-,TRBV7-6,CASSPITGVHEQYF,TGTGCCAGCAGTCCAATTACAGGCGTCCACGAGCAGTACTTC
TRBJ2-7,few,TRBD2,TRBV4-3,CASSQDPGLAGAYEQYF,TGCGCCAGCAGCCAAGATCCTGGACTAGCGGGAGCCTACGAGCAGTACTTC
TRBJ2-3,few,-,TRBV25-1,CASSPGSGGPTDTQYF,TGTGCCAGCAGCCCGGGGTCAGGGGGGCCCACAGATACGCAGTATTTT
TRBJ2-7,-,-,TRBV7-9,CASSLGGTNEQYF,TGTGCCAGCAGCTTGGGGGGGACAAACGAGCAGTACTTC
TRBJ2-7,few,-,TRBV7-6,CASSLSRNSYEQYF,TGTGCCAGCAGCTTAAGTCGGAACTCCTACGAGCAGTACTTC
TRBJ2-6,few,-,TRBV29-1,CSVVGVGQSGANVLTF,TGCAGCGTTGTAGGTGTGGGCCAATCTGGGGCCAACGTCCTGACTTTC
TRBJ2-7,-,-,TRBV7-9,CASSPLLGNEQYF,TGTGCCAGCAGCCCCCTCCTAGGAAACGAGCAGTACTTC
TRBJ2-7,-,-,TRBV7-3,CASSLGATSYEQYF,TGTGCCAGCAGCTTAGGGGCGACCTCCTACGAGCAGTACTTC
TRBJ2-7,few,-,TRBV15,CATSRAVGNSYEQYF,TGTGCCACCAGCAGAGCAGTAGGGAACTCCTACGAGCAGTACTTC